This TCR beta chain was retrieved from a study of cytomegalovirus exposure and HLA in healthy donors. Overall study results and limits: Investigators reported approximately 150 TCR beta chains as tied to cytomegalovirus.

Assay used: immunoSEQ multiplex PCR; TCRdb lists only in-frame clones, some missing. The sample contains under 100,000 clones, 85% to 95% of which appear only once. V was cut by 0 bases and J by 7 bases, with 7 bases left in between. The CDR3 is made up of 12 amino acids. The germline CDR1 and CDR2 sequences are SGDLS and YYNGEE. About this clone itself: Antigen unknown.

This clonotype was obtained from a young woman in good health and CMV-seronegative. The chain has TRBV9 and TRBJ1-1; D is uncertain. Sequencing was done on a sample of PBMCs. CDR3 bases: TGTGCCAGCAGCGTAGAGCGGGGTGAAGCTTTCTTT. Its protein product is CASSVERGEAFF. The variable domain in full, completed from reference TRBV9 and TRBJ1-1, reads DSGVTQTPKHLITATGQRVTLRCSPRSGDLSVYWYQQSLDQGLQFLIQYYNGEERAKGNILERFSAQQFPDLHSELNLSSLELGDSALYFCASSVERGEAFFGQGTRLTVV.